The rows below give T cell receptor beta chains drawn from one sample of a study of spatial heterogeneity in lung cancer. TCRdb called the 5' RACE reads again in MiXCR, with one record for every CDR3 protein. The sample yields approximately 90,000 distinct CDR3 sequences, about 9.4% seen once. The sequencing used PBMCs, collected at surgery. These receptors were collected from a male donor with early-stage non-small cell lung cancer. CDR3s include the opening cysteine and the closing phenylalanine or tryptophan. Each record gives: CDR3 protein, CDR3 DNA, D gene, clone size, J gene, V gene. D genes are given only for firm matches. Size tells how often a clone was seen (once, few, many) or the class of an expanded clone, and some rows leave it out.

CDR3aa: CASSFQRADNEQFF
CDR3nt: TGTGCCAGCAGTTTCCAGCGGGCCGACAATGAGCAGTTCTTC
d_gene: .
abundance: .
j_gene: TRBJ2-1
v_gene: TRBV27

CDR3aa: CASSDGVHNSPLHF
CDR3nt: TGTGCCAGCAGTGACGGGGTACATAATTCACCCCTCCACTTT
d_gene: .
abundance: .
j_gene: TRBJ1-6
v_gene: TRBV2

CDR3aa: CASSYFSDRVLEAFF
CDR3nt: TGTGCCAGCAGTTACTTTTCGGACAGGGTATTAGAAGCTTTCTTT
d_gene: TRBD1
abundance: many
j_gene: TRBJ1-1
v_gene: TRBV6-2/TRBV6-3

CDR3aa: CASSPGNYGYTF
CDR3nt: TGTGCCAGCAGTCCGGGGAACTATGGCTACACCTTC
d_gene: .
abundance: many
j_gene: TRBJ1-2
v_gene: TRBV28

CDR3aa: CASKRGAFAYEQYF
CDR3nt: TGTGCCAGCAAACGTGGCGCCTTCGCCTACGAGCAGTACTTC
d_gene: .
abundance: .
j_gene: TRBJ2-7
v_gene: TRBV6-5

CDR3aa: CASSVNWVALGYEQYF
CDR3nt: TGTGCCAGCAGTGTTAATTGGGTCGCGCTCGGTTACGAGCAGTACTTC
d_gene: .
abundance: many
j_gene: TRBJ2-7
v_gene: TRBV25-1

CDR3aa: CASMGANYGYTF
CDR3nt: TGTGCCAGCATGGGAGCTAACTATGGCTACACCTTC
d_gene: .
abundance: .
j_gene: TRBJ1-2
v_gene: TRBV6-6

CDR3aa: CATSREAEPYNEQFF
CDR3nt: TGTGCCACCAGCAGAGAAGCAGAACCATACAATGAGCAGTTCTTC
d_gene: .
abundance: few
j_gene: TRBJ2-1
v_gene: TRBV15

CDR3aa: CASSPIVGGSRNYNEQFF
CDR3nt: TGTGCCAGCAGCCCTATCGTGGGAGGGTCGCGGAACTACAATGAGCAGTTCTTC
d_gene: TRBD2
abundance: many
j_gene: TRBJ2-1
v_gene: TRBV7-3

CDR3aa: CASSSNRQGAGELFF
CDR3nt: TGCGCCAGCAGCTCGAACCGACAGGGGGCCGGGGAGCTGTTTTTT
d_gene: TRBD1
abundance: .
j_gene: TRBJ2-2
v_gene: TRBV5-1

CDR3aa: CASSPRDGSNTGELFF
CDR3nt: TGCGCCAGCAGCCCCAGGGACGGATCGAACACCGGGGAGCTGTTTTTT
d_gene: .
abundance: .
j_gene: TRBJ2-2
v_gene: TRBV5-1

CDR3aa: CASSRGTGYAYEQYF
CDR3nt: TGCGCCAGCAGCCGCGGGACAGGATATGCCTACGAGCAGTACTTC
d_gene: TRBD1
abundance: .
j_gene: TRBJ2-7
v_gene: TRBV5-1

CDR3aa: CASSLAGLAGANEQFF
CDR3nt: TGTGCCAGCAGCTTGGCCGGGCTAGCGGGAGCGAATGAGCAGTTCTTC
d_gene: TRBD2
abundance: many
j_gene: TRBJ2-1
v_gene: TRBV5-4

CDR3aa: CSAKDPRDTEAFF
CDR3nt: TGCAGTGCTAAGGACCCACGGGACACTGAAGCTTTCTTT
d_gene: .
abundance: few
j_gene: TRBJ1-1
v_gene: TRBV20-1

CDR3aa: CASSVRGDLYQETQYF
CDR3nt: TGTGCCAGCAGCGTAAGGGGTGACCTATATCAAGAGACCCAGTACTTC
d_gene: .
abundance: many
j_gene: TRBJ2-5
v_gene: TRBV9

CDR3aa: CSVETSGSEQFF
CDR3nt: TGCAGCGTTGAAACAAGCGGTAGTGAGCAGTTCTTC
d_gene: .
abundance: few
j_gene: TRBJ2-1
v_gene: TRBV29-1

CDR3aa: CSASGPEPYGYTF
CDR3nt: TGCAGTGCTAGTGGCCCAGAACCCTATGGCTACACCTTC
d_gene: .
abundance: many
j_gene: TRBJ1-2
v_gene: TRBV20-1

CDR3aa: CASSLQPQSSDTQYF
CDR3nt: TGTGCCAGCAGCTTACAGCCTCAGTCTTCCGATACGCAGTATTTT
d_gene: .
abundance: few
j_gene: TRBJ2-3
v_gene: TRBV7-3

CDR3aa: CASSLVREDTQYF
CDR3nt: TGTGCCAGCAGCTTAGTACGAGAAGATACGCAGTATTTT
d_gene: .
abundance: many
j_gene: TRBJ2-3
v_gene: TRBV7-3

CDR3aa: CASRAIRGQETQYF
CDR3nt: TGTGCCAGCAGAGCCATTAGGGGGCAAGAGACCCAGTACTTC
d_gene: .
abundance: many
j_gene: TRBJ2-5
v_gene: TRBV7-2

CDR3aa: CASSLYGAGGETQYF
CDR3nt: TGTGCCAGCAGCCTCTACGGAGCGGGGGGAGAGACCCAGTACTTC
d_gene: TRBD2
abundance: .
j_gene: TRBJ2-5
v_gene: TRBV7-2

CDR3aa: CASSPPTGMAPYEQYF
CDR3nt: TGTGCCAGCAGCCCCCCGACAGGGATGGCCCCCTACGAGCAGTACTTC
d_gene: TRBD1
abundance: .
j_gene: TRBJ2-7
v_gene: TRBV5-4

CDR3aa: CSAGALAGGTDTQYF
CDR3nt: TGCAGCGCCGGTGCCCTAGCGGGAGGCACAGATACGCAGTATTTT
d_gene: TRBD2
abundance: few
j_gene: TRBJ2-3
v_gene: TRBV29-1

CDR3aa: CASSNLNTEAFF
CDR3nt: TGTGCCAGCAGCAACCTAAACACTGAAGCTTTCTTT
d_gene: .
abundance: few
j_gene: TRBJ1-1
v_gene: TRBV7-9

CDR3aa: CASSVRDTSLHGYTF
CDR3nt: TGTGCCAGCAGTGTCCGGGACACCTCTCTTCATGGCTACACCTTC
d_gene: .
abundance: many
j_gene: TRBJ1-2
v_gene: TRBV6-1

CDR3aa: CASSQGSSGNTIYF
CDR3nt: TGTGCCAGCAGCCAAGGAAGCTCTGGAAACACCATATATTTT
d_gene: .
abundance: .
j_gene: TRBJ1-3
v_gene: TRBV3-1

CDR3aa: CAWNTGTDTQYF
CDR3nt: TGTGCCTGGAACACAGGCACAGATACGCAGTATTTT
d_gene: .
abundance: many
j_gene: TRBJ2-3
v_gene: TRBV30

CDR3aa: CASSRLVGDTQYF
CDR3nt: TGTGCCAGCAGTCGACTAGTTGGAGATACGCAGTATTTT
d_gene: .
abundance: many
j_gene: TRBJ2-3
v_gene: TRBV7-2

CDR3aa: CATSNRGRSGANVLTF
CDR3nt: TGTGCCACCAGCAACAGGGGGAGATCTGGGGCCAACGTCCTGACTTTC
d_gene: TRBD1
abundance: .
j_gene: TRBJ2-6
v_gene: TRBV15

CDR3aa: CASSLQSSGGSNEQFF
CDR3nt: TGTGCCAGCAGCTTGCAATCTAGCGGGGGATCCAATGAGCAGTTCTTC
d_gene: TRBD2
abundance: few
j_gene: TRBJ2-1
v_gene: TRBV5-4

CDR3aa: CASSLSGIGNQPQHF
CDR3nt: TGTGCCAGCAGTTTGTCCGGGATTGGCAATCAGCCCCAGCATTTT
d_gene: .
abundance: few
j_gene: TRBJ1-5
v_gene: TRBV28

CDR3aa: CASSPHFSGDEQYF
CDR3nt: TGTGCCAGCTCACCACACTTCTCGGGAGACGAGCAGTACTTC
d_gene: .
abundance: many
j_gene: TRBJ2-7
v_gene: TRBV18

CDR3aa: CASSSPVLVEQFF
CDR3nt: TGTGCCAGCAGTAGTCCCGTCCTTGTGGAGCAGTTCTTC
d_gene: .
abundance: many
j_gene: TRBJ2-1
v_gene: TRBV28

CDR3aa: CASSQRTSPPEQYF
CDR3nt: TGTGCCAGCAGCCAAAGGACTAGTCCCCCCGAGCAGTACTTC
d_gene: TRBD2
abundance: .
j_gene: TRBJ2-7
v_gene: TRBV7-2

CDR3aa: CSVTGTGPYEQYF
CDR3nt: TGCAGCGTCACCGGGACAGGGCCCTACGAGCAGTACTTC
d_gene: TRBD1
abundance: .
j_gene: TRBJ2-7
v_gene: TRBV29-1

CDR3aa: CASSQATGRTYEQYF
CDR3nt: TGTGCCAGCAGCCAAGCCACAGGGCGAACCTACGAGCAGTACTTC
d_gene: .
abundance: many
j_gene: TRBJ2-7
v_gene: TRBV3-1

CDR3aa: CASSPGLLSTDTQYF
CDR3nt: TGTGCCAGCAGCCCGGGACTCCTCAGCACAGATACGCAGTATTTT
d_gene: .
abundance: .
j_gene: TRBJ2-3
v_gene: TRBV7-2

CDR3aa: CASSTGTGITF
CDR3nt: TGTGCCAGCAGTACCGGGACAGGGATTACCTTC
d_gene: TRBD1
abundance: many
j_gene: TRBJ2-7
v_gene: TRBV25-1

CDR3aa: CASSAGQGTDTQYF
CDR3nt: TGTGCCAGCAGTGCGGGACAGGGCACAGATACGCAGTATTTT
d_gene: TRBD1
abundance: many
j_gene: TRBJ2-3
v_gene: TRBV2

CDR3aa: CAISGGTGSYGYTF
CDR3nt: TGTGCCATCAGTGGGGGGACCGGCTCCTATGGCTACACCTTC
d_gene: .
abundance: many
j_gene: TRBJ1-2
v_gene: TRBV10-3

CDR3aa: CASSLVDSILETQYF
CDR3nt: TGTGCCAGCAGCTTAGTTGACTCCATACTGGAGACCCAGTACTTC
d_gene: .
abundance: .
j_gene: TRBJ2-5
v_gene: TRBV7-2

CDR3aa: CATSDNRGANEKLFF
CDR3nt: TGTGCCACCAGTGACAACAGGGGGGCAAATGAAAAACTGTTTTTT
d_gene: TRBD1
abundance: few
j_gene: TRBJ1-4
v_gene: TRBV24-1

CDR3aa: CASSPTGTVNEKLFF
CDR3nt: TGTGCCAGCAGTCCCACTGGGACAGTTAATGAAAAACTGTTTTTT
d_gene: TRBD1
abundance: .
j_gene: TRBJ1-4
v_gene: TRBV2

CDR3aa: CASSVVISYGYTF
CDR3nt: TGTGCCAGCAGTGTGGTAATAAGCTATGGCTACACCTTC
d_gene: .
abundance: many
j_gene: TRBJ1-2
v_gene: TRBV2

CDR3aa: CSVEDRRLAGYEQYF
CDR3nt: TGCAGCGTTGAAGATAGGCGACTAGCGGGATACGAGCAGTACTTC
d_gene: TRBD2
abundance: .
j_gene: TRBJ2-7
v_gene: TRBV29-1

CDR3aa: CASSPTGGAFKETQYF
CDR3nt: TGTGCCAGCAGCCCAACAGGGGGCGCTTTCAAAGAGACCCAGTACTTC
d_gene: TRBD1
abundance: many
j_gene: TRBJ2-5
v_gene: TRBV7-3

CDR3aa: CSAQRGASYEQYF
CDR3nt: TGCAGTGCTCAAAGGGGGGCGTCCTACGAGCAGTACTTC
d_gene: .
abundance: many
j_gene: TRBJ2-7
v_gene: TRBV20-1

CDR3aa: CASSLSGYQETQYF
CDR3nt: TGTGCCAGCAGCCTTAGCGGTTACCAAGAGACCCAGTACTTC
d_gene: .
abundance: many
j_gene: TRBJ2-5
v_gene: TRBV7-2

CDR3aa: CASSLASQGNTDTQYF
CDR3nt: TGTGCCAGCAGCTTAGCGAGTCAGGGGAACACAGATACGCAGTATTTT
d_gene: .
abundance: few
j_gene: TRBJ2-3
v_gene: TRBV7-2

CDR3aa: CASSSQGTGGYEQYF
CDR3nt: TGCGCCAGCAGCTCCCAGGGAACAGGGGGCTACGAGCAGTACTTC
d_gene: TRBD1
abundance: .
j_gene: TRBJ2-7
v_gene: TRBV4-3

CDR3aa: CASSRSGSSYEQYF
CDR3nt: TGTGCCAGCAGTCGCAGCGGATCCTCTTACGAGCAGTACTTC
d_gene: .
abundance: .
j_gene: TRBJ2-7
v_gene: TRBV6-6

CDR3aa: CSASTGGTYGYTF
CDR3nt: TGCAGTGCTAGCACAGGGGGCACCTATGGCTACACCTTC
d_gene: TRBD1
abundance: .
j_gene: TRBJ1-2
v_gene: TRBV20-1

CDR3aa: CSTAEDGSYEQYF
CDR3nt: TGCAGCACCGCCGAAGACGGTTCCTACGAGCAGTACTTC
d_gene: .
abundance: few
j_gene: TRBJ2-7
v_gene: TRBV29-1

CDR3aa: CASSQAGADYNEQFF
CDR3nt: TGTGCCAGCAGCCAAGCAGGGGCGGATTACAATGAGCAGTTCTTC
d_gene: .
abundance: .
j_gene: TRBJ2-1
v_gene: TRBV3-1

CDR3aa: CATSRDQKNTGELFF
CDR3nt: TGTGCCACCAGCAGAGATCAAAAGAACACCGGGGAGCTGTTTTTT
d_gene: .
abundance: many
j_gene: TRBJ2-2
v_gene: TRBV15

CDR3aa: CASSSLFTYEQYF
CDR3nt: TGTGCCAGCAGTTCACTCTTCACCTACGAGCAGTACTTC
d_gene: .
abundance: few
j_gene: TRBJ2-7
v_gene: TRBV28

CDR3aa: CSVVIQTYNEQFF
CDR3nt: TGCAGCGTTGTTATACAAACCTACAATGAGCAGTTCTTC
d_gene: .
abundance: few
j_gene: TRBJ2-1
v_gene: TRBV29-1

CDR3aa: CASSQLGGASENTQYF
CDR3nt: TGTGCCAGCAGCCAGTTAGGTGGGGCTAGCGAAAATACGCAGTATTTT
d_gene: .
abundance: few
j_gene: TRBJ2-3
v_gene: TRBV3-1